This T cell receptor beta chain was captured by sequencing in a study of cytomegalovirus exposure and HLA in healthy donors. Points from the study as a whole: The authors listed 150 to 200 TCR beta chains as cytomegalovirus-associated.

The germline CDR1 and CDR2 sequences are MDHEN and SYDVKM. This CDR3 is 12 amino acids long. Points on this clone: Its antigen is as yet unknown. Sequence at one end of the junction differs from germline and may be a read error.

The method was immunoSEQ multiplex PCR; TCRdb's version includes in-frame clones alone and lacks a portion of them. The data contain about 82,000 clones, 90% to 95% of them singletons. Sequencing was performed on PBMCs. The receptor's source is a man aged 18-30 years in good health and CMV-seronegative. The rearrangement links TRBV28 to TRBJ2-7, with 9 nucleotides matching TRBD2. The CDR3 region is CASRSAGGFLDF. Written as DNA, the CDR3 is TGTGCCAGCAGGTCAGCGGGAGGATTTCTGGACTTC. Full variable domain (missing parts from reference TRBV28 and TRBJ2-7): DVKVTQSSRYLVKRTGEKVFLECVQDMDHENMFWYRQDPGLGLRLIYFSYDVKMKEKGDIPEGYSVSREKKERFSLILESASTNQTSMYLCASRSAGGFLDFGPGTRLTVT.